This record concerns one TCR beta chain sequence. Its cognate antigen is unknown. MiXCR was run by TCRdb on the RT-PCR reads, yielding one entry per CDR3 protein. The top ten clones hold 2.8% of a sample with 500,000 to 700,000 distinct CDR3 sequences, 20% to 25% of them seen once. The data are from a study of response to subunit inactivated influenza vaccine. The study, taken as a whole, reports: The authors suggested that every seasonal influenza vaccination recruits few new T cells.

Per germline, CDR1 SGHRS and CDR2 YFSETQ. This CDR3 has 13 residues. Trimming removed 5 bases at V and 2 bases at J, with 10 bases between. These data were also reused for a study on T cells expressing NK-cell markers. As that report states: Production of TCR beta cDNA relied on 5'RACE template switching with UMIs. It was from sorted CD3+CD56+NKG2C+, CD3+CD56+NKG2C- and CD3+CD56-NKG2C+ T cells that TCR beta repertoires came. Most of the eight sequenced donors tested HCMV-seropositive; one tested seronegative. The CD3+CD56-NKG2C+ fraction of several donors was likewise dominated by these clonotypes.

This TCR derives from a man aged 50 to 60 who received an inactivated influenza vaccine. The V gene is TRBV5-1, the J gene TRBJ1-1; D remains unclear. The source was CD4+ T cells sorted from PBMCs, collected roughly 12 days after vaccination. The CDR3 is CASRGMGNTEAFF. CDR3 nucleotide sequence: TGCGCCAGCAGGGGAATGGGAAACACTGAAGCTTTCTTT.